This is a list of T cell receptor beta chains from one sample in a study of blood T cell repertoires in COVID-19. The protocol was immunoSEQ multiplex PCR, while the TCRdb copy is restricted to in-frame clones and leaves out a portion. The data show around 300,000 clones, with about 90% seen just once and over 3.5% held by the top ten. Sequences were obtained from PBMCs or T cells enriched from blood (not recorded which). Receptor source: a woman aged 18-30 years with acute COVID-19. Both conserved end residues are part of each CDR3. D genes are given only for firm matches. Clone size is stated in some rows and not others, as once, few, many or a class when expanded.

clone_size | j_call | v_call | d_call | cdr3_aa | cdr3_nt
NA | TRBJ2-5 | TRBV21-1 | NA | CASSKAHRGLPEETQYF | TGTGCCAGCAGCAAAGCGCACAGGGGGCTACCTGAAGAGACCCAGTACTTC
NA | TRBJ1-1 | TRBV5-1 | TRBD1 | CASSFLQGGGPEAFF | TGCGCCAGCAGCTTTTTACAGGGGGGAGGTCCTGAAGCTTTCTTT
NA | TRBJ1-3 | TRBV9 | TRBD1 | CASSRRGTGNTIYF | TGTGCCAGCAGTCGCAGGGGGACTGGAAACACCATATATTTT
NA | TRBJ2-5 | TRBV11-2 | TRBD2 | CASSFIRLAGGRETQYF | TGTGCCAGCAGCTTCATCAGACTAGCGGGAGGCCGGGAGACCCAGTACTTC
few | TRBJ2-3 | TRBV6-4 | TRBD2 | CASSGLAGDTDTQYF | TGTGCCAGCTCGGGACTAGCGGGAGACACAGATACGCAGTATTTT
NA | TRBJ1-1 | TRBV28 | NA | CASSLLSNTEAFF | TGTGCCAGCAGTTTACTCAGTAACACTGAAGCTTTCTTT
NA | TRBJ1-1 | TRBV6-5 | NA | CASSYPPGMATEAFF | TGTGCCAGCAGTTACCCCCCAGGGATGGCCACTGAAGCTTTCTTT
few | TRBJ1-3 | TRBV5-4 | NA | CASSNVDRPGNTIYF | TGTGCCAGCAGCAACGTCGACAGGCCAGGAAACACCATATATTTT
NA | TRBJ1-1 | TRBV2 | NA | CASSEERGTEAFF | TGTGCCAGCAGTGAGGAAAGGGGCACTGAAGCTTTCTTT
NA | TRBJ2-7 | TRBV5-1 | TRBD2 | CASSVGLAGVDEQYF | TGCGCCAGCAGCGTTGGACTAGCGGGAGTTGACGAGCAGTACTTC
NA | TRBJ2-7 | TRBV14 | TRBD2 | CASSQAGGGKRGEQYF | TGTGCCAGCAGCCAAGCCGGGGGGGGAAAGCGGGGCGAGCAGTACTTC
few | TRBJ2-5 | TRBV4-1 | TRBD2 | CASSQTSGEQETQYF | TGCGCCAGCAGTCAGACTAGCGGAGAACAAGAGACCCAGTACTTC
NA | TRBJ2-7 | TRBV6-5 | TRBD1 | CASSYVGTGPYEQYF | TGTGCCAGCAGTTACGTGGGGACAGGACCCTACGAGCAGTACTTC